What follows are 23 T cell receptor beta chains derived from one specimen sequenced in a study of T cell responses to AZD1222 COVID-19 vaccine. Data came from immunoSEQ multiplex PCR; TCRdb stores just in-frame clones and leaves some out. The sample carries approximately 150,000 clones, around 87% recorded once. Sequencing was performed on peripheral blood, taken on day 0 of AZD1222 vaccination. Every receptor here comes from an adult in good health.

The genes are TRBV7-9 and TRBJ1-1, with D possibly matching TRBD1 (6 bases). There are 15 residues in the CDR3. Looked up from germline, CDR1 is SEHNR and CDR2 is FQNEAQ (reference sequence). Deletions cut 4 bases from V and 2 bases from J, with 14 bases between. In nucleotides, the CDR3 is TGTGCCAGCAGCTCTCCGTGGACAGCTAACACTGAAGCTTTCTTT. It encodes CASSSPWTANTEAFF.

The rearrangement uses TRBV5-4 and TRBJ2-6, with unresolved D. Germline CDR1 is SGHNT and CDR2 is YYREEE (reference sequence). Trimming removed 3 bases at V and 1 base at J, with 14 bases between. The CDR3 is 17 residues long. The CDR3 loop reads CASSSGIGSSGANVLTF. The CDR3 DNA follows: TGTGCCAGCAGCTCTGGGATAGGGTCTTCTGGGGCCAACGTCCTGACTTTC.

CDR3: CASSLARRSNTEAFF. DNA for the CDR3: TGTGCCAGCAGCCTTGCCAGACGGTCGAACACTGAAGCTTTCTTT. The chain joins TRBV3-1 (or the pseudogene TRBV3-2) to TRBJ1-1; no firm D call. Germline V lookup: CDR1 LGHDT, CDR2 YNNKEL (reference sequence). Trimming shortened V by 4 bases and J by 1 base, and 13 bases separated the two germline ends. The CDR3 covers 15 residues.

The chain recombines TRBV27 with TRBJ1-5, with TRBD1 matching 9 bases. There are 16 residues in the CDR3. The V gene end was trimmed by 5 bases and the J gene end by 6 bases; junction bases not matched to a gene: 11. Germline CDR1 MNHEY, CDR2 SMNVEV (reference sequence). This CDR3 is CASSPGTGRASQPQHF. In DNA, the CDR3 is TGTGCCAGCAGTCCGGGGACAGGGCGGGCAAGTCAGCCCCAGCATTTT.

The J gene is TRBJ2-7, the V gene TRBV7-6; D unresolved. V lost 1 base and J 2 bases, leaving 12 bases between the germline ends. This CDR3 is built from 15 residues. Germline CDR1 and CDR2: SGHVS and FNYEAQ. CDR3 amino acids: CASSLEAAAPYEQYF. In nucleotides, the CDR3 is TGTGCCAGCAGCTTAGAGGCAGCCGCCCCCTACGAGCAGTACTTC.

The V and J genes are TRBV29-1 and TRBJ2-3; 7 nucleotides agree with TRBD2. Trimming cost V 3 bases and J 2 bases; bases outside gene matches: 5. The CDR3 is 14 amino acids. Germline CDR1 is SQVTM and CDR2 is ANQGSEA. The CDR3 DNA sequence: TGCAGCGTTGAGGCTAGCGGCCTCACAGATACGCAGTATTTT. Its translation: CSVEASGLTDTQYF.

The chain recombines TRBV10-3 with TRBJ2-5, with a weak D call TRBD2 (6 bases). The CDR3 consists of 15 residues. V lost 3 bases, J lost 2 bases, and 13 bases lay in between. Germline-derived CDR1 and CDR2 are ENHRY and SYGVKD. The CDR3 sequence is CAISETRGRQETQYF. The DNA of the CDR3 is TGTGCCATCAGTGAAACGCGGGGTCGGCAAGAGACCCAGTACTTC.

The chain has TRBV21-1 and TRBJ1-1; the tabulated D call, TRBD1, remains unverified against the DNA. TRBV21-1 is shown as a pseudogene. This CDR3 region has 16 residues. The CDR3 loop reads CASSRLTGGTNTEAFF. The CDR3 bases are TGTGCCAGCAGCAGACTCACAGGGGGCACGAACACTGAAGCTTTCTTT.

The V call is TRBV6-5, the J call TRBJ1-3; D is undetermined. With 5 bases removed from V and 4 bases from J, the gap between germline ends came to 12 bases. Germline-derived CDR1 and CDR2 are MNHEY and SVGAGI. This CDR3 is built from 14 residues. CDR3 in amino acids: CASSPDSAGNTIYF. For the CDR3, the DNA is TGTGCCAGCAGTCCCGATTCGGCGGGAAACACCATATATTTT.

The rearrangement joins TRBV24-1 to TRBJ2-2, with TRBD1 matching 9 bases. In germline, CDR1 is KGHDR, CDR2 SFDVKD. The V segment lost 2 bases and the J segment 5 bases; nucleotides outside the gene matches: 5. The CDR3 totals 16 residues. This chain's CDR3 is CATSDSGTGKTGELFF. CDR3 nucleotide sequence: TGTGCCACCAGTGATTCCGGGACAGGGAAAACCGGGGAGCTGTTTTTT.

The V call is TRBV5-4, the J call TRBJ1-2, with D hard to call. The CDR3 covers 13 residues. Trimming took 0 bases from V and 1 from J, leaving 4 bases between them. Germline assignment: CDR1 SGHNT and CDR2 YYREEE (reference sequence). CDR3: CASSLDRNYGYTF. The CDR3 coding sequence is TGTGCCAGCAGCTTGGACCGTAACTATGGCTACACCTTC.

This sequence joins TRBV5-6 and TRBJ2-1; TRBD1 might be the D (6 bases). Per germline, CDR1 SGHDT and CDR2 YYEEEE. There are 12 residues in the CDR3. The V gene lost 4 bases and the J gene lost 4 bases, with 6 bases spanning the gap. Here the CDR3 DNA reads TGTGCCAGCAGCCAGGGGTACAATGAGCAGTTCTTC. Its protein product is CASSQGYNEQFF.

J is TRBJ2-1 and V is TRBV7-3; 12 bases agree with TRBD2. Germline V lookup: CDR1 SGHTA, CDR2 FQGTGA. J gave up 10 bases and V 0 bases, and 7 bases lay outside the gene matches. The CDR3 covers 16 residues. The CDR3 DNA reads TGTGCCAGCAGCTTAACGTGGACTAGCGGGGTTAAAGAGCAGTTCTTC. Amino acids: CASSLTWTSGVKEQFF.

The gene calls are TRBV13 and TRBJ1-4; possible D gene TRBD1, 5 bases. Germline CDR1 PRHDT, CDR2 FYEKMQ (reference sequence). Trimming stripped 1 base from V and 7 bases from J, with 13 bases between. The CDR3 loop spans 15 amino acids. CDR3 coding DNA: TGTGCCAGCAGCTTAGCAGGGCGGGTACGTGAAAAACTGTTTTTT. This encodes CASSLAGRVREKLFF.

This chain uses TRBV18 with TRBJ1-3; 10 bases agree with TRBD1. This CDR3 has 15 amino acids. V trimming: 5 bases; J trimming: 6 bases; junction bases outside the gene matches: 7. CDR1 is KGHSH, CDR2 LQKENI, per germline. Here the CDR3 reads CASSSATGGLNTIYF. CDR3 in DNA: TGTGCCAGCTCATCGGCGACAGGGGGCCTAAACACCATATATTTT.

V is TRBV28 and J is TRBJ1-4; D might be TRBD1 (6 bases). The CDR3 loop spans 22 amino acids. Between the trimmed V and J ends, which lost 10 bases and 6 bases, there was a span of 42 bases. Looked up from germline, CDR1 is MDHEN and CDR2 is SYDVKM. The CDR3: CAISSRRPTGGTYWYVDEKLFF. Here the CDR3 DNA reads TGTGCCATCTCGAGCCGCCGACCCACTGGGGGCACTTACTGGTACGTGGATGAAAAACTGTTTTTT.

Points on this clone: The identical CDR3 is also encoded by other nucleotide sequences in the sample. The genes are TRBV5-1 and TRBJ1-1; possibly TRBD1 for D (5 bases). The CDR3 is 14 residues long. With 5 bases removed from V and 3 bases from J, the gap between germline ends came to 14 bases. CDR1 SGHRS and CDR2 YFSETQ come from the germline V gene. CDR3 nucleotide sequence: TGCGCCAGCAGTTCGGCGGGGGGATACACTGAAGCTTTCTTT. It codes for CASSSAGGYTEAFF.

With respect to this clone: This CDR3 is also generated by other DNA sequences in the sample. The genes are TRBV7-2 and TRBJ1-1; TRBD1 is a possible D gene (6 bases). The CDR3 has 15 amino acids. Deletions cut 1 base from V and 0 bases from J, with 9 bases between. Germline CDR1 is SGHTA and CDR2 is FQGNSA. The DNA of the CDR3 is TGTGCCAGCAGCTTAGAGGGGGGTGTGAACACTGAAGCTTTCTTT. It encodes CASSLEGGVNTEAFF.

The chain uses TRBV6-5 and TRBJ1-2; 9 nucleotides align to TRBD1. Trimming cost V 2 bases and J 8 bases; bases outside gene matches: 6. CDR1 and CDR2 from the germline V gene are MNHEY and SVGAGI. The CDR3 totals 14 residues. The CDR3 protein is CASSYGTGQWGYTF. The CDR3 nucleotides are TGTGCCAGCAGTTACGGGACAGGGCAGTGGGGCTACACCTTC.

V gene TRBV6-5 combines with J gene TRBJ2-7; the D gene is possibly TRBD2 (7 bases). This CDR3 is 15 amino acids long. Trimming removed 5 bases at V and 2 bases at J, with 16 bases between. Germline V gene lookup returns CDR1 MNHEY and CDR2 SVGAGI. CDR3 nucleotides: TGTGCCAGCAGTACTAGGGGGGGGATGGCCTACGAGCAGTACTTC. Its protein is CASSTRGGMAYEQYF.

This clone was seen only a few times. V usage is TRBV3-1 (or the pseudogene TRBV3-2) and J usage is TRBJ2-1; the match to TRBD2 covers 11 bases. V gave up 1 base and J gave up 10 bases; unmatched junction bases: 12. This CDR3 contains 17 residues. The germline V gene encodes CDR1 LGHDT and CDR2 YNNKEL (reference sequence). CDR3 amino acids: CASSQAGLAGPSSEQFF. CDR3 sequence (DNA): TGTGCCAGCAGCCAAGCCGGACTAGCGGGCCCCTCCTCGGAGCAGTTCTTC.

This chain joins TRBV15 and TRBJ2-7, with 12 bases lining up with TRBD1. Germline V CDR1 and CDR2: LNHNV, YYDKDF (reference sequence). This CDR3 contains 14 residues. After removal of 5 bases from V and 7 bases from J, the junction contained 6 bases not matched to a gene. The CDR3 coding sequence is TGTGCCACCAGCGCGGGACAGGGGGCGAGGGAGCAGTACTTC. This encodes CATSAGQGAREQYF.

The J gene is TRBJ2-1, the V gene TRBV24-1; 8 positions agree with TRBD2. Germline V lookup: CDR1 KGHDR, CDR2 SFDVKD. The V gene end was trimmed by 12 bases and the J gene end by 4 bases; junction bases not matched to a gene: 7. CDR3 size: 13 residues. The DNA of the CDR3 is TGTGCCGTGGCGGGGGGCCCATACAATGAGCAGTTCTTC. The encoded protein is CAVAGGPYNEQFF.